This is a list of T cell receptor beta chains from one sample in a study of T-cell reconstitution after alpha-beta-depleted transplantation in children. Each CDR3 protein gets one entry after TCRdb re-called the PCR reads with MiXCR. In the table there are about 27,000 distinct CDR3 sequences, roughly a sixth of which are singletons. Sequenced material: PBMCs, mostly from graft donor cells, taken 60 days after TCRalphabeta/CD19-depleted stem cell transplant. Source of these receptors: a male patient aged 2-15 years who had a stem cell transplant for acute lymphoblastic leukemia, so the T cells may come from the graft donor. Both conserved end residues are part of each CDR3. The D gene is left open where the match is weak. Size values are once, few and many counts, or a class for expanded clones, and some rows have none.

TRBJ1-2,many,-,TRBV10-1,TGCGCCAGCAGTGAACAGGGCCGGTATGGCTACACCTTC,CASSEQGRYGYTF
TRBJ1-6,few,-,TRBV12-3/TRBV12-4,TGTGCCAGCAGTTCCCTTAATTCACCCCTCCACTTT,CASSSLNSPLHF
TRBJ2-2,-,-,TRBV6-1,TGTGCCATTAGAAGGGTTAACGGGGAGCTGTTTTTT,CAIRRVNGELFF
TRBJ2-1,-,-,TRBV25-1,TGTGCCAGCGCCGAGGGGCAAGAGCAGTTCTTC,CASAEGQEQFF
TRBJ2-7,-,TRBD1,TRBV3-1,TGTGCCAGCAGCCAGAAGAGAGGTTACAGGGGCTACGAGCAGTACTTC,CASSQKRGYRGYEQYF
TRBJ2-7,few,-,TRBV2,TGTGCCAGCAGTACTATCTACGAGCAGTACTTC,CASSTIYEQYF
TRBJ2-6,medium-sized,-,TRBV12-3/TRBV12-4,TGTGCCAGCGGCACGTATTCTGGGGCCAACGTCCTGACTTTC,CASGTYSGANVLTF
TRBJ2-1,-,TRBD1,TRBV5-1,TGCGCCAGCAGCCCCGAAGGGGCAGGGGGAACAGGGAATGAGCAGTTCTTC,CASSPEGAGGTGNEQFF
TRBJ2-3,-,TRBD2,TRBV7-6,TGTGCCAGCAGCACCTTAGCGGGGGGGCCGACAGATACGCAGTATTTT,CASSTLAGGPTDTQYF
TRBJ2-3,few,-,TRBV11-2,TGTGCCAGCAGCCCCCTCGTTCTAGGGGGATCGAGTACGCAGTATTTT,CASSPLVLGGSSTQYF
TRBJ1-4,few,-,TRBV27,TGTGCCAGCAGTTTATACTTTCAGGGTTATGAAAAACTGTTTTTT,CASSLYFQGYEKLFF
TRBJ2-2,-,TRBD1,TRBV20-1,TGCAGTGCTAGGGACCAGGGGGCGGTCGGGGAGCTGTTTTTT,CSARDQGAVGELFF
TRBJ2-1,-,-,TRBV20-1,TGCAGTGCTAGTCGACCAGGGGTTGGCTCCTACAATGAGCAGTTCTTC,CSASRPGVGSYNEQFF
TRBJ1-3,few,-,TRBV7-8,TGTGCCAGCAGCACCCCCCAAGGAAACACCATATATTTT,CASSTPQGNTIYF
TRBJ2-5,few,TRBD2,TRBV20-1,TGCAGTGCTAGAGATGGGGCGGGAGGGCCGGAGACCCAGTACTTC,CSARDGAGGPETQYF
TRBJ1-5,few,-,TRBV20-1,TGCAGTGCTAAGGGCAGGCAAACCAGCAATCAGCCCCAGCATTTT,CSAKGRQTSNQPQHF
TRBJ2-7,-,TRBD2,TRBV28,TGTGCCAGCACCATCACGGGAGGGTACGAGCAGTACTTC,CASTITGGYEQYF
TRBJ1-6,-,-,TRBV7-9,TGTGCCAGCAGCTCCAAAATATCTTCACCCCTCCACTTT,CASSSKISSPLHF
TRBJ2-7,-,TRBD2,TRBV20-1,TGCAGTGCTAGACCGAGGACTAGCGGGACCTACGAGCAGTACTTC,CSARPRTSGTYEQYF
TRBJ2-1,few,-,TRBV7-9,TGTGCCAGCAGCCGGTCAGGGCCGTATGAGCAGTTCTTC,CASSRSGPYEQFF
TRBJ2-7,many,-,TRBV18,TGTGCCAGCTCGGTCGGGGCTAGCTCCTACGAGCAGTACTTC,CASSVGASSYEQYF
TRBJ1-5,-,TRBD1,TRBV6-2/TRBV6-3,TGTGCCAGCAGTTACTTTCCACCGACAGGGGGCAGGCAGCCCCAGCATTTT,CASSYFPPTGGRQPQHF
TRBJ1-5,-,-,TRBV20-1,TGCAGTGCTCGGACACCCAATAGCAATCAGCCCCAGCATTTT,CSARTPNSNQPQHF
TRBJ1-1,-,-,TRBV20-1,TGCAGTGCTAGAGATTGGGCGGCCAGAGTGAACACTGAAGCTTTCTTT,CSARDWAARVNTEAFF
TRBJ1-4,-,-,TRBV6-1,TGTGCCAGCAGTGAAGCTTGGGGCTTTGGGGGAGAAAAACTGTTTTTT,CASSEAWGFGGEKLFF
TRBJ1-5,-,-,TRBV18,TGTGCCAGCTCAGAACAGGGCGTACGGACCAATCAGCCCCAGCATTTT,CASSEQGVRTNQPQHF
TRBJ2-1,-,TRBD2,TRBV3-1,TGTGCCAGCAGCCCAAGCGGGACTAGCGGGAGGGACAATGAGCAGTTCTTC,CASSPSGTSGRDNEQFF
TRBJ2-7,many,-,TRBV28,TGTGCCAGCAGTTTGCGTCAGGGTTTGCAGCAGTACTTC,CASSLRQGLQQYF
TRBJ2-5,many,-,TRBV5-4,TGTGCCAGCAGCTTGGCTCAGCAAGAGACCCAGTACTTC,CASSLAQQETQYF
TRBJ2-1,many,-,TRBV29-1,TGCAGCGCCGAGGGTAGCACCTACAATGAGCAGTTCTTC,CSAEGSTYNEQFF
TRBJ2-5,many,-,TRBV7-8,TGTGCCAGCAGCCCATGGACATCGTACCAAGAGACCCAGTACTTC,CASSPWTSYQETQYF
TRBJ2-7,few,-,TRBV27,TGTGCCAGCAGCGGACAGGGAGGGATAGGCGAGCAGTACTTC,CASSGQGGIGEQYF
TRBJ1-2,-,TRBD1,TRBV30,TGTGCCTGGACCGGGACAGGGGTCTATGGCTACACCTTC,CAWTGTGVYGYTF
TRBJ2-1,few,TRBD2,TRBV7-9,TGTGCCAGCAGGGGGCCGGGACTAGGTGTCAATGAGCAGTTCTTC,CASRGPGLGVNEQFF
TRBJ1-5,-,-,TRBV10-3,TGTGCCATCAGTGAAGGGGCAGGGGTCGAGAAAGATCAGCCCCAGCATTTT,CAISEGAGVEKDQPQHF
TRBJ2-2,few,-,TRBV29-1,TGCAGCGTTGATTCCGGGGGAACCGGGGAGCTGTTTTTT,CSVDSGGTGELFF
TRBJ2-3,few,-,TRBV3-1,TGTGCCAGCAGCCTAGAAGGGGGGGGGAGCACAGATACGCAGTATTTT,CASSLEGGGSTDTQYF
TRBJ1-5,few,-,TRBV12-3/TRBV12-4,TGTGCCAGCAGTTTTGGAGCAGGGGTCGATCAGCCCCAGCATTTT,CASSFGAGVDQPQHF
TRBJ2-1,-,TRBD1,TRBV7-2,TGTGCCAGCAGCCAACGGACAGGGAAGGATGAGCAGTTCTTC,CASSQRTGKDEQFF
TRBJ1-4,-,-,TRBV28,TGTGCCAGCAGTTCCCCACTGGGAGGGGGAAATGAAAAACTGTTTTTT,CASSSPLGGGNEKLFF
TRBJ1-1,few,-,TRBV5-5,TGTGCCAGCAGCTCCACCAGGCAGGTTAACACTGAAGCTTTCTTT,CASSSTRQVNTEAFF